The clone carrying this TCR beta chain was seen only once. What it binds is unknown. TCRdb's copy holds only in-frame clones and misses some; the assay was immunoSEQ multiplex PCR. The top ten clones hold roughly 15% of a sample with around 160,000 clones, approximately 88% of them seen once. This CDR3 region has 13 residues. V lost 4 bases and J lost 1, with 7 bases in between. Germline values: CDR1 SGHNT, CDR2 YYREEE (reference sequence). The source of the sample is a study of T cell responses to AZD1222 COVID-19 vaccine. Study details: Second doses at about 4 or about 12 weeks were pooled. Study-level results: The repertoires were collected only after the peak T cell response. Baseline serostatus was positive in only a handful of AZD1222 recipients. The donors showed a predominance of white British ancestry and of females, with possible underestimation of clonal diversity.

This chain links TRBV5-4 with TRBJ2-3; D is uncertain. The sample here was peripheral blood, taken on day 0 of AZD1222 vaccination. The TCR comes from an adult in good health. The CDR3 spells CASSLDGTDTQYF. CDR3 sequence (DNA): TGTGCCAGCAGCCTCGACGGCACAGATACGCAGTATTTT. The whole variable domain, remainder taken from reference TRBV5-4 and TRBJ2-3, is ETGVTQSPTHLIKTRGQQVTLRCSSQSGHNTVSWYQQALGQGPQFIFQYYREEENGRGNFPPRFSGLQFPNYSSELNVNALELDDSALYLCASSLDGTDTQYFGPGTRLTVL.